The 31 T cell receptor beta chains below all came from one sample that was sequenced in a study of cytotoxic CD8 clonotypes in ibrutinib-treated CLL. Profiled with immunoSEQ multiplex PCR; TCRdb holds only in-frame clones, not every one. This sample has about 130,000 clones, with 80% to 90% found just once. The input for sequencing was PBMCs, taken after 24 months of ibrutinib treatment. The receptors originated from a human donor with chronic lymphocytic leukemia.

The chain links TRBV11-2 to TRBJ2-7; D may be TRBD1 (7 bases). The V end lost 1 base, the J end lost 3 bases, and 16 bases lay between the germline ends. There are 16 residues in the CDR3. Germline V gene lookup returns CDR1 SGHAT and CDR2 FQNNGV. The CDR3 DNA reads TGTGCCAGCAGCTTAGGGCGGGGACAGAAACTCTACGAGCAGTACTTC. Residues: CASSLGRGQKLYEQYF.

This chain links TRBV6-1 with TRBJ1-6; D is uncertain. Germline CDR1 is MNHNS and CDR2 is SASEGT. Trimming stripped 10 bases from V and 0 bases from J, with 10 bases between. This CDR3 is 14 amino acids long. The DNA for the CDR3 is TGTGCCACCGACCTCAGCTCCTATAATTCACCCCTCCACTTT. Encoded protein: CATDLSSYNSPLHF.

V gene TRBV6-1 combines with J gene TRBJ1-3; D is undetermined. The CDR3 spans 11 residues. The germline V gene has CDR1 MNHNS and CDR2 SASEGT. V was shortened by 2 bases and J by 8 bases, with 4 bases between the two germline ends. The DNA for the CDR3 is TGTGCCAGCAGTGAAAAAGACACCATATATTTT. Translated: CASSEKDTIYF.

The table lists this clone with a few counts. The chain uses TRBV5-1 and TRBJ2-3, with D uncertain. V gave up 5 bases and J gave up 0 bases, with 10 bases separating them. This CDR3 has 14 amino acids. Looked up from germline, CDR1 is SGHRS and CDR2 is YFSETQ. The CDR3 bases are TGCGCCAGCAGGGGTCCCGGGAGCACAGATACGCAGTATTTT. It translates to CASRGPGSTDTQYF.

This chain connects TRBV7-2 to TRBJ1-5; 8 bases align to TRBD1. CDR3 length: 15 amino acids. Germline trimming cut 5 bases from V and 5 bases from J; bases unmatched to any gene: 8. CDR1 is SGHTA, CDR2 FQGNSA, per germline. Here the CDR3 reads CASSLLDREDQPQHF. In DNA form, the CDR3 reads TGTGCCAGCAGCCTCCTGGACAGGGAAGATCAGCCCCAGCATTTT. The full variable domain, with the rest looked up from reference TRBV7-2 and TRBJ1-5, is GAGVSQSPSNKVTEKGKDVELRCDPISGHTALYWYRQSLGQGLEFLIYFQGNSAPDKSGLPSDRFSAERTGGSVSTLTIQRTQQEDSAVYLCASSLLDREDQPQHFGDGTRLSIL.

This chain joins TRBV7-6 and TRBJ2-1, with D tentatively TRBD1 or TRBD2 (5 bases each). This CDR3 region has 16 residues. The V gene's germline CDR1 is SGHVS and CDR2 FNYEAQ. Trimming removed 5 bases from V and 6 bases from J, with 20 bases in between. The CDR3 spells CASSLVWGTTLNEQFF. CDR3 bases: TGTGCCAGCAGCCTGGTATGGGGGACCACCCTCAATGAGCAGTTCTTC.

The CDR3 DNA reads as TGTGCCAGTAGTAATTCAGATACGCAGTATTTT. Protein product: CASSNSDTQYF. V is TRBV19 and J is TRBJ2-3; D not resolved. Trimming took off 4 bases at V and 4 bases at J, with 3 bases between the two ends. The CDR3 has 11 amino acids. Germline V CDR1 and CDR2: LNHDA, SQIVND (reference sequence).

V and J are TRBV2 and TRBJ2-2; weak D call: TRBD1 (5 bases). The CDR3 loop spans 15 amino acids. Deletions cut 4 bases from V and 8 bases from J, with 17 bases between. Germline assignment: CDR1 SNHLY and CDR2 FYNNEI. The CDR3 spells CASSGHLGPTGELFF. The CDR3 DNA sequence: TGTGCCAGCAGTGGACATTTGGGGCCGACGGGGGAGCTGTTTTTT.

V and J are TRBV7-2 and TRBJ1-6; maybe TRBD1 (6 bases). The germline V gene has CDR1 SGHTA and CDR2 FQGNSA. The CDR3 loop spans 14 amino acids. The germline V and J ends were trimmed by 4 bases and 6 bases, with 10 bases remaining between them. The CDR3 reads CASSYRTANSPLHF. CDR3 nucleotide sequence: TGTGCCAGCAGCTATCGGACAGCTAATTCACCCCTCCACTTT.

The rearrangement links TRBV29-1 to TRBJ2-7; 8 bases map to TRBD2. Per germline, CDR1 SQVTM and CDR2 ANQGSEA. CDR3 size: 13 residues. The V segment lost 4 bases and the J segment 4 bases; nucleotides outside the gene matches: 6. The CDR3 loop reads CSVGGLGWYEQYF. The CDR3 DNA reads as TGCAGCGTTGGGGGACTAGGGTGGTACGAGCAGTACTTC.

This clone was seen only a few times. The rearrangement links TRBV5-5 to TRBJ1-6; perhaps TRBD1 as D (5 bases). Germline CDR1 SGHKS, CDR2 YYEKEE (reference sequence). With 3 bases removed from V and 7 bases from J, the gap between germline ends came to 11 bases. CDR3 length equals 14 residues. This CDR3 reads CASSSGTPNSPLHF. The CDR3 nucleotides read TGTGCCAGCAGCTCTGGGACCCCGAATTCACCCCTCCACTTT.

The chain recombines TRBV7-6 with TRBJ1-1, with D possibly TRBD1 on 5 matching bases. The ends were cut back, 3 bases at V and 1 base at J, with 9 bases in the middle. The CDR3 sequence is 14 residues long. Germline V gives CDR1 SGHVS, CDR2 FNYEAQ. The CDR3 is CASSFGQGNTEAFF. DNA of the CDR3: TGTGCCAGCAGCTTTGGGCAGGGGAACACTGAAGCTTTCTTT.

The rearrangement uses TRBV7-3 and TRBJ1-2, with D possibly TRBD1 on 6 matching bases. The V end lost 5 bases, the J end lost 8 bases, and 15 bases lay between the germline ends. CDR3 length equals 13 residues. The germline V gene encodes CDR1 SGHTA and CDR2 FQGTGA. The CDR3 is CASSTTGTWGYTF. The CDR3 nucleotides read TGTGCCAGCAGCACTACAGGGACATGGGGCTACACCTTC. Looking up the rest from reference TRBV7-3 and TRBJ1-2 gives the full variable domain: GAGVSQTPSNKVTEKGKYVELRCDPISGHTALYWYRQSLGQGPEFLIYFQGTGAADDSGLPNDRFFAVRPEGSVSTLKIQRTERGDSAVYLCASSTTGTWGYTFGSGTRLTVV.

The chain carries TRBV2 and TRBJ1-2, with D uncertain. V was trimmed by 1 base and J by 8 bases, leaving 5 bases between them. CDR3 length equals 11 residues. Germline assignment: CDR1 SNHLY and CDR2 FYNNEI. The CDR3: CASSEVGGYTF. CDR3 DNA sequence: TGTGCCAGCAGTGAAGTGGGCGGCTACACCTTC.

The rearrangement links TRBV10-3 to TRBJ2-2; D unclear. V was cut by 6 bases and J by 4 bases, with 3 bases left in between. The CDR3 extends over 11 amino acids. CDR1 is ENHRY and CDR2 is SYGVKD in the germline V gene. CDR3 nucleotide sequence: TGTGCCATCAGCCGCACCGGGGAGCTGTTTTTT. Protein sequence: CAISRTGELFF.

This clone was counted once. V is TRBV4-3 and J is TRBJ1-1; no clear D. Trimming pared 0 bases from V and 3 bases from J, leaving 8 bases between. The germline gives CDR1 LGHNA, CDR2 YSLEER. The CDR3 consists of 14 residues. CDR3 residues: CASSQDVQHTEAFF. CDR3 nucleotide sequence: TGCGCCAGCAGCCAAGATGTCCAGCACACTGAAGCTTTCTTT.

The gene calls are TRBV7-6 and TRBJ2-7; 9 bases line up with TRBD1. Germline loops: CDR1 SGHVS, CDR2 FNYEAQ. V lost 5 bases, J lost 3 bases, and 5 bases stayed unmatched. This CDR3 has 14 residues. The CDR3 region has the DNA TGTGCCAGCAGCCCAGGGACAGGGAACTACGAGCAGTACTTC. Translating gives CASSPGTGNYEQYF.

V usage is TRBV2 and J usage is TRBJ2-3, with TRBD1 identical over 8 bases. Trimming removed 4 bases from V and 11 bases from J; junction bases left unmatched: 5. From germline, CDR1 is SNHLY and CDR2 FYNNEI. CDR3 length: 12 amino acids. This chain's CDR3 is CASSAGQGRQYF. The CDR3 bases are TGTGCCAGCAGTGCCGGACAGGGTCGGCAGTATTTT.

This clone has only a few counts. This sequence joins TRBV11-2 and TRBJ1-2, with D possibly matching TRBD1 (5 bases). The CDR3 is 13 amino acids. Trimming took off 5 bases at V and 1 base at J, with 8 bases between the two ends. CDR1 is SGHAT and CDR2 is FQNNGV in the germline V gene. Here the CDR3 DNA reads TGTGCCAGCAGCCGAGACAGTAACTATGGCTACACCTTC. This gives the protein CASSRDSNYGYTF.

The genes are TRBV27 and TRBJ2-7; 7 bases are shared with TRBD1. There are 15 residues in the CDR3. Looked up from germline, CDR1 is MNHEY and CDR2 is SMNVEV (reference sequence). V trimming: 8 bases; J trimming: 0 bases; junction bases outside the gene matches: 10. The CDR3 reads CASARFGTDSYEQYF. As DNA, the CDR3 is TGTGCCAGCGCACGGTTTGGGACAGACTCCTACGAGCAGTACTTC.

CDR3 in amino acids: CASSIAFQSEKLFF. The DNA of the CDR3 is TGTGCCAGTAGTATAGCTTTCCAGTCTGAAAAACTGTTTTTT. This chain connects TRBV19 to TRBJ1-4; D gene uncertain. V was trimmed by 1 base and J by 7 bases, leaving 10 bases between them. There are 14 residues in the CDR3. Germline-derived CDR1 and CDR2 are LNHDA and SQIVND (reference sequence). The entire variable domain, with the rest obtained from reference TRBV19 and TRBJ1-4, is as follows: DGGITQSPKYLFRKEGQNVTLSCEQNLNHDAMYWYRQDPGQGLRLIYYSQIVNDFQKGDIAEGYSVSREKKESFPLTVTSAQKNPTAFYLCASSIAFQSEKLFFGSGTQLSVL.

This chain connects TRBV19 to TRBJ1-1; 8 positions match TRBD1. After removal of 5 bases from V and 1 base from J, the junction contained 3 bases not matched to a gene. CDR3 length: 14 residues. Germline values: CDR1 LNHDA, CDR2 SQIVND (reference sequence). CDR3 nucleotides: TGTGCCAGTAGTGCAGGGGGCGCGAACACTGAAGCTTTCTTT. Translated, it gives CASSAGGANTEAFF.

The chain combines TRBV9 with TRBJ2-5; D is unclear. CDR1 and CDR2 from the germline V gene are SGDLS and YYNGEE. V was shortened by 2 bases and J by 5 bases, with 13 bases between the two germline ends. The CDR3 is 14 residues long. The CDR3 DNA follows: TGTGCCAGCAGCGTCCGACCCCTTGGGGAGACCCAGTACTTC. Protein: CASSVRPLGETQYF.

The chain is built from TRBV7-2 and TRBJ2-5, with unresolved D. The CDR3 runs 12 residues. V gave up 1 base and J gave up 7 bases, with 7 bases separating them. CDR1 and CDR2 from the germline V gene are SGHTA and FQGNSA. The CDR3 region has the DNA TGTGCCAGCAGCTTAGTTTCGGGGACCCAGTACTTC. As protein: CASSLVSGTQYF.

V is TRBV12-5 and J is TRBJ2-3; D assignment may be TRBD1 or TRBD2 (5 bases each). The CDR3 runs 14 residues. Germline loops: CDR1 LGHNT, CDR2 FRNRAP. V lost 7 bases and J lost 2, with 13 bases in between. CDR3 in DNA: TGTGCTAGTGCCCTGGGGGATACCACAGATACGCAGTATTTT. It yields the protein CASALGDTTDTQYF.

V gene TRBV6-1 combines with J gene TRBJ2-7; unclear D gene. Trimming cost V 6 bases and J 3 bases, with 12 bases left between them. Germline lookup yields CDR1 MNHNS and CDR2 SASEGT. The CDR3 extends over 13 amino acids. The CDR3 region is CASRTVGIYEQYF. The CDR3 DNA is TGTGCCAGCAGAACAGTAGGAATCTACGAGCAGTACTTC.

The CDR3 DNA sequence: TGTGCCAGCAGACCCGGACAGCAACAGCCCCAGCATTTT. As protein: CASRPGQQQPQHF. The chain links TRBV6-5 to TRBJ1-5; D perhaps matches TRBD1 (6 bases). The CDR3 has 13 amino acids. Trimming took 6 bases from V and 7 from J, leaving 13 bases between them. Germline loops: CDR1 MNHEY, CDR2 SVGAGI.

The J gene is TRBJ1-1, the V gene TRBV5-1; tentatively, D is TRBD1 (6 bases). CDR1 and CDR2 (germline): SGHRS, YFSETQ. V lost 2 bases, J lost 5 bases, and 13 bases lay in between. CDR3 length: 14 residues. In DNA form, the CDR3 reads TGCGCCAGCAGCTTACAGGGTGCGCTTACTGAAGCTTTCTTT. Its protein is CASSLQGALTEAFF.

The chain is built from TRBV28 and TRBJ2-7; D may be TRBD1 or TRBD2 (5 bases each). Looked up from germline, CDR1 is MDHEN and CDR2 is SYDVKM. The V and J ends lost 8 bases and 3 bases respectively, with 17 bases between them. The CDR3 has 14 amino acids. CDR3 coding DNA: TGTGCCAGCCGGGGCCAAGGGGAGCTCTACGAGCAGTACTTC. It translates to CASRGQGELYEQYF.

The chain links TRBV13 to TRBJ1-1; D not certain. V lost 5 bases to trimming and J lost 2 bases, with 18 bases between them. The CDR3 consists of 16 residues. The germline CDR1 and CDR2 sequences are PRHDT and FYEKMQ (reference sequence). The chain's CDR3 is CASSNRAPSSNTEAFF. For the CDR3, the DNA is TGTGCCAGCAGCAACCGGGCCCCATCTAGTAACACTGAAGCTTTCTTT.

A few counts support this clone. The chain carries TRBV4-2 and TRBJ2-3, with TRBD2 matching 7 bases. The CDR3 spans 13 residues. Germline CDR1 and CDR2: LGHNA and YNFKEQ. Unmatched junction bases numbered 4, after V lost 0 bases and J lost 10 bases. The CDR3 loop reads CASSQEAAGPQYF. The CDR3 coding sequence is TGTGCCAGCAGCCAAGAGGCAGCGGGGCCGCAGTATTTT.